The 25 T cell receptor beta chains reported below all come from one sample, sequenced in a study of blood T cell repertoires in COVID-19. The table came from immunoSEQ multiplex PCR; TCRdb's copy has only in-frame clones and leaves some out. The repertoire consists of under 65,000 clones, with about nine tenths occurring once and the leading ten covering around a sixth. The material sequenced was peripheral blood. The receptors shown here come from an elderly man with acute or convalescent COVID-19.

The rearrangement joins TRBV11-2 to TRBJ2-3; D not resolved. Germline loops: CDR1 SGHAT, CDR2 FQNNGV. V lost 5 bases and J 0 bases, leaving 3 bases between the germline ends. The CDR3 sequence is 12 residues long. For the CDR3, the DNA is TGTGCCAGCAGCCCTAGCACAGATACGCAGTATTTT. Its protein product is CASSPSTDTQYF.

The genes are TRBV6-1 and TRBJ1-2; D is uncertain. Germline V CDR1 and CDR2: MNHNS, SASEGT. V gave up 3 bases and J gave up 0 bases, with 5 bases separating them. The CDR3 is made up of 13 amino acids. For the CDR3, the DNA is TGTGCCAGCAGTGACGAGCCTAACTATGGCTACACCTTC. This gives the protein CASSDEPNYGYTF.

V and J are TRBV5-1 and TRBJ2-5; 7 bases match TRBD1. The junction had 6 bases not matched to a gene; V was cut back by 4 bases and J by 0 bases. The V gene's germline CDR1 is SGHRS and CDR2 YFSETQ. The CDR3 contains 15 residues. For the CDR3, the DNA is TGCGCCAGCAGCAGACAGGGTGAATACCAAGAGACCCAGTACTTC. It encodes CASSRQGEYQETQYF.

The chain recombines TRBV5-1 with TRBJ1-5, with TRBD1 as a possible D gene (6 bases). The V and J ends lost 2 bases and 4 bases respectively, with 10 bases between them. Germline loops: CDR1 SGHRS, CDR2 YFSETQ. This CDR3 comprises 14 residues. CDR3 sequence (DNA): TGCGCCAGCAGCTTCGGACAGCCAAATCAGCCCCAGCATTTT. Residues: CASSFGQPNQPQHF.

The V gene is TRBV9, the J gene TRBJ2-5; a weak D match, TRBD2 (6 bases). V lost 3 bases and J 5 bases, leaving 17 bases between the germline ends. The CDR3 is made up of 15 amino acids. CDR1 and CDR2 (germline): SGDLS, YYNGEE. The DNA of the CDR3 is TGTGCCAGCAGCGCCCAGGTGGGGGGAGGTGAGACCCAGTACTTC. It translates to CASSAQVGGGETQYF.

The rearrangement links TRBV9 to TRBJ2-5, with 10 bases aligning to TRBD1. The CDR3 totals 19 residues. With 3 bases clipped from V and 0 bases from J, the junction kept 14 bases outside the gene matches. Germline-derived CDR1 and CDR2 are SGDLS and YYNGEE. This CDR3 reads CASSGEGGTGVPYQETQYF. CDR3 sequence (DNA): TGTGCCAGCAGCGGAGAGGGAGGGACAGGGGTCCCGTACCAAGAGACCCAGTACTTC. The full variable domain, in which reference TRBV9 and TRBJ2-5 provide the parts outside the CDR3, is DSGVTQTPKHLITATGQRVTLRCSPRSGDLSVYWYQQSLDQGLQFLIQYYNGEERAKGNILERFSAQQFPDLHSELNLSSLELGDSALYFCASSGEGGTGVPYQETQYFGPGTRLLVL.

V and J are TRBV19 and TRBJ1-1, with 7 positions matching TRBD1. The ends lost 5 bases at V and 1 base at J; junction bases unmatched: 7. From germline, CDR1 is LNHDA and CDR2 SQIVND (reference sequence). The CDR3 covers 15 residues. DNA of the CDR3: TGTGCCAGTAGTCTGGACAGGAAGGCGAACACTGAAGCTTTCTTT. Amino acid sequence: CASSLDRKANTEAFF.

This chain uses TRBV2 with TRBJ1-2; 9 bases align to TRBD1. Germline CDR1 is SNHLY and CDR2 is FYNNEI. CDR3 size: 14 residues. The V segment lost 6 bases and the J segment 3 bases; nucleotides outside the gene matches: 5. For the CDR3, the DNA is TGTGCCAGCAGACAGGGGGCCGTAGACTATGGCTACACCTTC. It yields the protein CASRQGAVDYGYTF.

The chain joins TRBV2 to TRBJ2-3; 8 bases map to TRBD2. From germline, CDR1 is SNHLY and CDR2 FYNNEI. V trimming: 6 bases; J trimming: 1 base; junction bases outside the gene matches: 9. This CDR3 spans 16 amino acids. CDR3 in DNA: TGTGCCAGCAGGTTCCCGGGGGGGGCGGGCACAGATACGCAGTATTTT. Translated: CASRFPGGAGTDTQYF. The full variable domain, rest sourced from reference TRBV2 and TRBJ2-3, is EPEVTQTPSHQVTQMGQEVILRCVPISNHLYFYWYRQILGQKVEFLVSFYNNEISEKSEIFDDQFSVERPDGSNFTLKIRSTKLEDSAMYFCASRFPGGAGTDTQYFGPGTRLTVL.

The chain combines TRBV7-6 with TRBJ2-6, with unresolved D. The germline V gene has CDR1 SGHVS and CDR2 FNYEAQ. Trimming stripped 5 bases from V and 0 bases from J, with 5 bases between. This CDR3 has 14 amino acids. The CDR3 is CASSPFSGANVLTF. The CDR3 coding sequence is TGTGCCAGCAGCCCTTTCTCTGGGGCCAACGTCCTGACTTTC. Using reference TRBV7-6 and TRBJ2-6 for the parts outside the CDR3, the full variable domain is GAGVSQSPRYKVTKRGQDVALRCDPISGHVSLYWYRQALGQGPEFLTYFNYEAQQDKSGLPNDRFSAERPEGSISTLTIQRTEQRDSAMYRCASSPFSGANVLTFGAGSRLTVL.

The chain uses TRBV7-8 and TRBJ2-5; possible D gene TRBD2, 6 bases. In germline, CDR1 is SGHVS, CDR2 FQNEAQ. V was trimmed by 4 bases and J by 5 bases, leaving 17 bases between them. The CDR3 sequence is 15 residues long. The CDR3 DNA follows: TGTGCCAGCAGCTCGGACTGGGACTCGGAGGAGACCCAGTACTTC. Its protein is CASSSDWDSEETQYF.

The J gene is TRBJ1-2, the V gene TRBV2; TRBD1 matches 9 bases. V trimming: 0 bases; J trimming: 6 bases; junction bases outside the gene matches: 11. CDR3 length: 17 residues. Looked up from germline, CDR1 is SNHLY and CDR2 is FYNNEI. The chain's CDR3 is CASSEAGQGLKLDGYTF. The CDR3 nucleotides read TGTGCCAGCAGTGAAGCGGGACAGGGACTAAAGCTTGATGGCTACACCTTC.

The chain employs TRBV5-1 and TRBJ1-1; 10 bases line up with TRBD1. Germline CDR1 SGHRS, CDR2 YFSETQ. The CDR3 has 15 residues. The V segment lost 3 bases and the J segment 4 bases; nucleotides outside the gene matches: 6. This chain's CDR3 is CASSSGTGVGTEAFF. The CDR3 DNA is TGCGCCAGCAGCTCCGGGACAGGGGTCGGCACTGAAGCTTTCTTT.

The chain has TRBV30 and TRBJ2-1; unclear D gene. Germline lookup yields CDR1 GTSNPN and CDR2 SVGIG (reference sequence). The CDR3 runs 13 residues. The germline V and J ends were trimmed by 6 bases and 8 bases, with 17 bases remaining between them. The chain's CDR3 is CACNRVRGYEQFF. As DNA, the CDR3 is TGTGCCTGTAACCGGGTTAGAGGCTATGAGCAGTTCTTC.

The gene calls are TRBV7-9 and TRBJ1-2, with TRBD1 identical over 8 bases. The germline V gene encodes CDR1 SEHNR and CDR2 FQNEAQ (reference sequence). V was pared by 3 bases and J by 4 bases, with 7 bases of the junction left unmatched. The CDR3 loop spans 15 amino acids. CDR3 nucleotides: TGTGCCAGCAGCTTGGAGGACAGGGCTGCCTATGGCTACACCTTC. Translation: CASSLEDRAAYGYTF.

The chain uses TRBV18 and TRBJ2-5; 8 nucleotides line up with TRBD2. The ends lost 3 bases at V and 1 base at J; junction bases unmatched: 4. Germline assignment: CDR1 KGHSH and CDR2 LQKENI. This CDR3 spans 15 amino acids. The CDR3 DNA is TGTGCCAGCTCACCTTATAGCGGGGTCCAAGAGACCCAGTACTTC. Its protein product is CASSPYSGVQETQYF.

This clone showed up just once. The rearrangement links TRBV5-4 to TRBJ1-1; 7 bases match TRBD1. The trim removed 4 bases at V and 1 base at J, leaving 4 bases unmatched. The CDR3 covers 14 residues. Germline CDR1 and CDR2: SGHNT and YYREEE (reference sequence). CDR3 nucleotides: TGTGCCAGCAGCCGGGGACAGTCGAACACTGAAGCTTTCTTT. This gives the protein CASSRGQSNTEAFF.

A note on this clone: The DNA is left out, because the CDR3 cannot be placed on it with certainty; the CDR3 is given as TCRdb lists it. The J gene is TRBJ2-6, the V gene TRBV7-5; the DNA was not used to check the table's D call, TRBD1. TRBV7-5 is shown as a pseudogene. The CDR3 is 21 amino acids long, termini counted. Here the CDR3 reads CARSPMRTWGQGSSGANVLTF.

The rearrangement joins TRBV5-5 to TRBJ2-5; TRBD1 might be the D (6 bases). The CDR3 is made up of 16 amino acids. Germline-derived CDR1 and CDR2 are SGHKS and YYEKEE (reference sequence). Trimming removed 1 base from V and 3 bases from J, with 16 bases in between. The CDR3 nucleotides read TGTGCCAGCAGCTTGTCTGGGACACCCCCGAAAGAGACCCAGTACTTC. Translated: CASSLSGTPPKETQYF.

V gene TRBV2 combines with J gene TRBJ1-5, with 8 bases matching TRBD1. The CDR3 covers 16 residues. V lost 0 bases and J lost 6; bases outside the gene matches: 7. Per the germline V gene, CDR1 is SNHLY and CDR2 is FYNNEI. This chain's CDR3 is CASSEAPQGASQPQHF. CDR3 bases: TGTGCCAGCAGTGAAGCGCCTCAGGGGGCGAGTCAGCCCCAGCATTTT.

V usage is TRBV3-1 (or the pseudogene TRBV3-2) and J usage is TRBJ2-5; 7 bases map to TRBD2. Germline CDR1 LGHDT, CDR2 YNNKEL (reference sequence). J gave up 4 bases and V 1 base, and 6 bases lay outside the gene matches. The CDR3 is made up of 15 amino acids. CDR3 sequence (DNA): TGTGCCAGCAGCCAAGGGCGGGGGTCCGCAGAGACCCAGTACTTC. Encoded protein: CASSQGRGSAETQYF.

CDR3 residues: CASSFGGNTEAFF. The CDR3 bases are TGTGCCAGCAGTTTCGGGGGAAACACTGAAGCTTTCTTT. V gene TRBV12-3 or TRBV12-4 combines with J gene TRBJ1-1; weak D call: TRBD1 (5 bases). Trimming took off 3 bases at V and 2 bases at J, with 7 bases between the two ends. The CDR3 loop spans 13 amino acids.

In DNA form, the CDR3 reads TGTGCCACCGCTTTTCCCCGGGGGGGCGGGAGCTCCTACAATGAGCAGTTCTTC. It yields the protein CATAFPRGGGSSYNEQFF. The rearrangement uses TRBV21-1 and TRBJ2-1; the table names TRBD2, a call not compared with the DNA. TRBV21-1 corresponds to a pseudogene. The CDR3 extends over 18 amino acids.

This clone was detected once. The CDR3 loop reads CASSVSGDSNTGELFF. The CDR3, as DNA: TGTGCCAGCAGCGTTAGCGGGGATTCGAACACCGGGGAGCTGTTTTTT. This chain links TRBV9 with TRBJ2-2; 8 bases line up with TRBD2. V lost 2 bases, J lost 0 bases, and 3 bases stayed unmatched. Germline CDR1 SGDLS, CDR2 YYNGEE. This CDR3 has 16 amino acids.

For the CDR3, the DNA is TGTGCCAGCAGTGTAGCACTCGGCTCCTACAATGAGCAGTTCTTC. This translates into CASSVALGSYNEQFF. The V call is TRBV2, the J call TRBJ2-1; the D is unclear. This CDR3 is built from 15 residues. The ends were cut back, 4 bases at V and 0 bases at J, with 10 bases in the middle. Germline CDR1 SNHLY, CDR2 FYNNEI. The full variable domain, rest sourced from reference TRBV2 and TRBJ2-1, is EPEVTQTPSHQVTQMGQEVILRCVPISNHLYFYWYRQILGQKVEFLVSFYNNEISEKSEIFDDQFSVERPDGSNFTLKIRSTKLEDSAMYFCASSVALGSYNEQFFGPGTRLTVL.